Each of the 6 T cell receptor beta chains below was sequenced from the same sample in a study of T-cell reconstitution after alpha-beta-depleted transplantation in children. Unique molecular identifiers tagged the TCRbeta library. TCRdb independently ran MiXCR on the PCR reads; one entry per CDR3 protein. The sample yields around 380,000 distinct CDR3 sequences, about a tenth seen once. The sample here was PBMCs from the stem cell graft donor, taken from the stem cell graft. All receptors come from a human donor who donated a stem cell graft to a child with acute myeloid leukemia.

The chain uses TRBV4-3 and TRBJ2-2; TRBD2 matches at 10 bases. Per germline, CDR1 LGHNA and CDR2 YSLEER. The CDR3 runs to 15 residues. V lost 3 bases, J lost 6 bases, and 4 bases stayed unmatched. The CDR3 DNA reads TGCGCCAGCAGCCAGCTAGCGGGAGCTTCCGGGGAGCTGTTTTTT. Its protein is CASSQLAGASGELFF.

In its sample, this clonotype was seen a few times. The CDR3 DNA follows: TGCAGTGCTAGCCGGCTAGCGGCCTACGAGCAGTACTTC. It encodes CSASRLAAYEQYF. The gene calls are TRBV20-1 and TRBJ2-7, with 7 bases matching TRBD2. CDR3 length: 13 residues. J gave up 2 bases and V 3 bases, and 4 bases lay outside the gene matches. The germline V gene encodes CDR1 DFQATT and CDR2 SNEGSKA (reference sequence).

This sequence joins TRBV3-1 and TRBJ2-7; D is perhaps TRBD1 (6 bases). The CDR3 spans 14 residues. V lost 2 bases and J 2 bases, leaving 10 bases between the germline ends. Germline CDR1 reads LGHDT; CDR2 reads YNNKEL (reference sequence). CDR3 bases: TGTGCCAGCAGCCAAAACCAGGGGCCCTACGAGCAGTACTTC. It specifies CASSQNQGPYEQYF.

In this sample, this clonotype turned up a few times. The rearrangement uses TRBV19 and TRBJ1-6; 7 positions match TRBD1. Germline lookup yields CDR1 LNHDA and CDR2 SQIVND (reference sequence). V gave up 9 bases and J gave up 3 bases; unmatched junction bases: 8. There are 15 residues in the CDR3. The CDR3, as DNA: TGTGCCAGCAGAATCCGGGACAGCTATAATTCACCCCTCCACTTT. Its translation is CASRIRDSYNSPLHF.

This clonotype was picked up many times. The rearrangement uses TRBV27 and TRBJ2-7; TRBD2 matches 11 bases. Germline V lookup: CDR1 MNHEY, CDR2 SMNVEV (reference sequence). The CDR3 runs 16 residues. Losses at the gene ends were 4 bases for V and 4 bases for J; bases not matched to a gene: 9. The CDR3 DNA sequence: TGTGCCAGCAGTTCTCTCCCGGGACTAGCGGATTACGAGCAGTACTTC. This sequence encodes CASSSLPGLADYEQYF.

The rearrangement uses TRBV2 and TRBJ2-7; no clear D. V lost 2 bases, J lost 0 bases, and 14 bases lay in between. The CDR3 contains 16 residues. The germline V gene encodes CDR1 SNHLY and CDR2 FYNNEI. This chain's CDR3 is CASSETGFQTSYEQYV. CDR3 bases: TGTGCCAGCAGTGAAACCGGGTTCCAGACCTCCTACGAGCAGTACGTC.